Detailed here is one T cell receptor (beta chain). Its target is not known. The source of the sample is a study of T cell repertoires in ileal Crohn's disease. Study as a whole: Biopsies of inflamed ileum from the surgical specimen form M0 samples. Findings of the study overall: Every patient over 26.8% clonality showed endoscopic recurrence. Compared with non-smokers, active smokers at surgery showed more clonal expansions.

CDR1 and CDR2 (germline): PRHDT, FYEKMQ (reference sequence). The CDR3 has 12 amino acids. Trimming removed 4 bases at V and 6 bases at J, with 7 bases between. Regarding time point: inflamed ileum from the surgical specimen. Adults with ileal or ileocolonic Crohn's disease and an indication for resection were eligible. Only in-frame clones appear in the TCRdb table, and some are missing; sequencing was by immunoSEQ multiplex PCR. The top ten clones hold approximately 3.9% of a sample with approximately 15,000 clones, 60% to 85% of them seen once. The clonotype comes from an adult with Crohn's disease. The V gene is TRBV13, the J gene TRBJ2-1, with D hard to call. The sequenced sample was ileal tissue. CDR3 coding DNA: TGTGCCAGCAGCTGGAATGGCAATGAGCAGTTCTTC. Amino acid sequence: CASSWNGNEQFF.